What follows are 5 T cell receptor beta chains derived from one specimen sequenced in a study of response to subunit inactivated influenza vaccine. TCRdb redid the calling of the RT-PCR reads with MiXCR, one entry per CDR3 protein. The data show around 570,000 distinct CDR3 sequences, around 10% seen once. This sample also appeared in a second study, on T cells expressing NK-cell markers. From that paper: TCR beta libraries carry UMIs added by 5'RACE template switching.

Sequencing was performed on PBMCs from blood, taken on the day of vaccination. These receptors were obtained from a man over 45 who received an inactivated influenza vaccine.

This clonotype was observed at least ten times. The chain recombines TRBV6-2 or TRBV6-3 with TRBJ2-4; D unresolved. Germline V gene data show CDR1 as MNHEY and CDR2 as SVGEGT. The CDR3 is 14 residues long. Deletions cut 4 bases from V and 8 bases from J, with 15 bases between. CDR3 nucleotide sequence: TGTGCCAGCAGTTCCCCTCGAGAGAGCTACATTCAGTACTTC. As protein: CASSSPRESYIQYF.

Regarding this clonotype: Being one base from a much bigger clone, this may be a read error. The genes are TRBV5-1 and TRBJ2-5; 8 positions agree with TRBD2. CDR3 length equals 15 residues. Germline CDR1 and CDR2: SGHRS and YFSETQ. The CDR3 sequence: CASSLISGGEETHYF. Written as DNA, the CDR3 is TGCGCCAGCAGCTTAATAAGCGGGGGTGAAGAGACCCACTACTTC.

This clonotype occurred many times. The J gene is TRBJ2-7, the V gene TRBV5-4; D unresolved. CDR3 size: 14 residues. Germline V gene lookup returns CDR1 SGHNT and CDR2 YYREEE (reference sequence). With 3 bases removed from V and 1 base from J, the gap between germline ends came to 11 bases. CDR3 loop: CASSSGSRSYEQYF. DNA of the CDR3: TGTGCCAGCAGCTCCGGCAGTCGGTCCTACGAGCAGTACTTC.

This clonotype was seen only a few times. This chain connects TRBV7-3 to TRBJ2-1; 8 nucleotides line up with TRBD1. With 4 bases clipped from V and 9 bases from J, the junction kept 11 bases outside the gene matches. There are 15 residues in the CDR3. Germline V CDR1 and CDR2: SGHTA, FQGTGA. The CDR3 DNA reads TGTGCCAGCAGCTCAGGGACAGGAAATCATCCTGAGCAGTTCTTC. This codes for CASSSGTGNHPEQFF.

This clonotype was picked up a small number of times. The J gene is TRBJ2-1, the V gene TRBV7-2, with TRBD2 matching over 8 bases. This CDR3 is built from 14 residues. In germline, CDR1 is SGHTA, CDR2 FQGNSA. Trimming at V came to 3 bases and at J to 9 bases, leaving 7 bases not matched to a gene. The CDR3 sequence is CASSLTSGSGEQFF. The CDR3 DNA reads as TGTGCCAGCAGCTTGACCAGCGGGAGCGGTGAGCAGTTCTTC.